The 32 T cell receptor beta chains reported below all come from one sample, sequenced in a study of T-cell memory formation after mild COVID-19. TCRdb analysed the 5' RACE reads with MiXCR anew, one entry per CDR3 protein. The table has hundreds of thousands of distinct CDR3 sequences, approximately 20% seen once. Sequences were obtained from PBMCs or a T cell subset sorted from them (not recorded which). These receptors originate from a man aged 18 to 29 who had mild COVID-19 (a few samples of this study predate the infection). Cell type and time point are not known.

The table lists this clonotype with a few counts. The rearrangement links TRBV6-5 to TRBJ1-1; D gene unclear. CDR1 is MNHEY, CDR2 SVGAGI, per germline. Trimming pared 5 bases from V and 5 bases from J, leaving 15 bases between. The CDR3 consists of 14 residues. Here the CDR3 DNA reads TGTGCCAGCAGTGTCCGAGGGCCGGGGACTGAAGCTTTCTTT. Encoded protein: CASSVRGPGTEAFF.

V and J are TRBV5-4 and TRBJ1-1, with 8 bases matching TRBD1. CDR3 length: 14 amino acids. Germline V CDR1 and CDR2: SGHNT, YYREEE (reference sequence). With 4 bases clipped from V and 6 bases from J, the junction kept 8 bases outside the gene matches. The DNA for the CDR3 is TGTGCCAGCAGCCAGACAGGGGAGGGCCCTGAAGCTTTCTTT. As protein: CASSQTGEGPEAFF.

This clonotype was seen a few times. The J gene is TRBJ2-3, the V gene TRBV6-4; weak D call: TRBD2 (6 bases). CDR1 MRHNA and CDR2 SNTAGT come from the germline V gene. This CDR3 has 14 amino acids. V was trimmed by 3 bases and J by 3 bases, leaving 10 bases between them. Here the CDR3 DNA reads TGTGCCAGCAGTGAGAGCGGGCCTACAGATACGCAGTATTTT. It translates to CASSESGPTDTQYF.

In its sample, this clonotype was seen once. The genes are TRBV9 and TRBJ1-2; D gene uncertain. Germline V gene data show CDR1 as SGDLS and CDR2 as YYNGEE. V lost 3 bases and J lost 8, with 8 bases in between. This CDR3 has 11 residues. This CDR3 reads CASSDLEGYTF. The CDR3 DNA follows: TGTGCCAGCAGCGATTTAGAGGGCTACACCTTC.

The chain combines TRBV5-1 with TRBJ1-1; 7 bases fit TRBD1. V lost 0 bases, J lost 6 bases, and 8 bases stayed unmatched. Per germline, CDR1 SGHRS and CDR2 YFSETQ. CDR3 length: 15 amino acids. For the CDR3, the DNA is TGCGCCAGCAGCTTGGCTACAGGGGATTTCGCTGAAGCTTTCTTT. Translation gives CASSLATGDFAEAFF. Together with reference TRBV5-1 and TRBJ1-1, the CDR3 gives the full variable domain: KAGVTQTPRYLIKTRGQQVTLSCSPISGHRSVSWYQQTPGQGLQFLFEYFSETQRNKGNFPGRFSGRQFSNSRSEMNVSTLELGDSALYLCASSLATGDFAEAFFGQGTRLTVV.

The chain joins TRBV20-1 to TRBJ2-1, with D tentatively TRBD1 (5 bases). Per germline, CDR1 DFQATT and CDR2 SNEGSKA (reference sequence). This CDR3 has 13 amino acids. V was shortened by 3 bases and J by 8 bases, with 14 bases between the two germline ends. The CDR3 DNA reads TGCAGTGCTAGGGTGGGGCCCGGTGATGAGCAGTTCTTC. Protein product: CSARVGPGDEQFF.

The sample holds a few counts of this clonotype. The chain has TRBV5-1 and TRBJ2-7; D tentatively fits TRBD1 or TRBD2 (6 bases each). Germline lookup yields CDR1 SGHRS and CDR2 YFSETQ. Trimming took off 4 bases at V and 6 bases at J, with 14 bases between the two ends. The CDR3 spans 13 residues. The CDR3 DNA sequence: TGCGCCAGCAGCCACAGGGAGGAGGGCGAGCAGTACTTC. This encodes CASSHREEGEQYF.

This rearrangement joins TRBV6-5 to TRBJ2-5; no reliable D call. The V gene lost 2 bases and the J gene lost 7 bases, with 11 bases spanning the gap. This CDR3 has 13 residues. Germline V gene data show CDR1 as MNHEY and CDR2 as SVGAGI. CDR3 protein: CASSYAKYATQYF. Written as DNA, the CDR3 is TGTGCCAGCAGTTACGCCAAGTATGCGACCCAGTACTTC.

This chain uses TRBV4-1 with TRBJ1-1, with D maybe TRBD1 (5 bases). Germline CDR1 and CDR2: MGHRA and YSYEKL. The CDR3 has 20 residues. V gave up 0 bases and J gave up 3 bases, with 26 bases separating them. The CDR3 protein is CASSQDRYPRLTPRDTEAFF. Written as DNA, the CDR3 is TGCGCCAGCAGCCAAGACCGATATCCAAGATTGACACCCAGGGACACTGAAGCTTTCTTT.

The chain employs TRBV4-1 and TRBJ2-3, with 8 bases fitting TRBD2. The V segment lost 1 base and the J segment 6 bases; nucleotides outside the gene matches: 9. The CDR3 sequence is 16 residues long. CDR1 and CDR2 from the germline V gene are MGHRA and YSYEKL. The DNA of the CDR3 is TGCGCCAGCAGCCAAGTAACAGGACTAGCATCGGATACGCAGTATTTT. Translation gives CASSQVTGLASDTQYF.

This clonotype came up a few times. The chain uses TRBV11-2 and TRBJ2-7; the D is unclear. V lost 0 bases and J lost 5, with 2 bases in between. Germline V lookup: CDR1 SGHAT, CDR2 FQNNGV. This CDR3 is built from 11 residues. For the CDR3, the DNA is TGTGCCAGCAGCTTAGATAACGAGCAGTACTTC. Translating gives CASSLDNEQYF.

This clonotype was detected a few times. J is TRBJ2-7 and V is TRBV29-1, with TRBD1 as a possible D gene (5 bases). The CDR3 is 11 residues long. Germline assignment: CDR1 SQVTM and CDR2 ANQGSEA. Trimming pared 6 bases from V and 8 bases from J, leaving 14 bases between. The CDR3 sequence is CSVTQGPQQYF. Written as DNA, the CDR3 is TGCAGCGTGACCCAGGGCCCCCAGCAGTACTTC.

The chain links TRBV5-1 to TRBJ2-2; TRBD2 matches at 8 bases. Trimming at V came to 3 bases and at J to 3 bases, leaving 10 bases not matched to a gene. The CDR3 runs to 17 residues. CDR1 is SGHRS and CDR2 is YFSETQ in the germline V gene. As DNA, the CDR3 is TGCGCCAGCAGCTCCCTCGGGAGGGGCTTACACACCGGGGAGCTGTTTTTT. The encoded protein is CASSSLGRGLHTGELFF. The full variable domain, completed using reference TRBV5-1 and TRBJ2-2, is KAGVTQTPRYLIKTRGQQVTLSCSPISGHRSVSWYQQTPGQGLQFLFEYFSETQRNKGNFPGRFSGRQFSNSRSEMNVSTLELGDSALYLCASSSLGRGLHTGELFFGEGSRLTVL.

This chain connects TRBV27 to TRBJ2-7; D remains ambiguous. CDR1 and CDR2 from the germline V gene are MNHEY and SMNVEV (reference sequence). This CDR3 is built from 13 residues. Trimming removed 3 bases from V and 2 bases from J, with 8 bases in between. This chain's CDR3 is CASSFGVTYEQYF. As DNA, the CDR3 is TGTGCCAGCAGTTTTGGGGTCACCTACGAGCAGTACTTC.

This clonotype appeared a few times. J is TRBJ2-3 and V is TRBV20-1; D is undetermined. Germline CDR1 DFQATT, CDR2 SNEGSKA (reference sequence). The germline V and J ends were trimmed by 4 bases and 1 base, with 15 bases remaining between them. The CDR3 spans 15 residues. The CDR3 DNA is TGCAGTGCTAAGTTTGGCGGTTCGGGCACAGATACGCAGTATTTT. This encodes CSAKFGGSGTDTQYF.

This clonotype was picked up a small number of times. The DNA for the CDR3 is TGCGCCAGCAGCTGGGGACAGGGGAGGAACGAGCAGTACTTC. Its protein is CASSWGQGRNEQYF. This chain links TRBV5-1 with TRBJ2-7, with 10 bases that match TRBD1. This CDR3 spans 14 amino acids. Germline loops: CDR1 SGHRS, CDR2 YFSETQ. V was pared by 3 bases and J by 5 bases, with 5 bases of the junction left unmatched.

This chain joins TRBV19 and TRBJ2-5; perhaps TRBD2 as D (5 bases). This CDR3 has 15 amino acids. V lost 5 bases, J lost 7 bases, and 20 bases lay in between. From germline, CDR1 is LNHDA and CDR2 SQIVND (reference sequence). The CDR3 loop reads CASSPTQFGIGTQYF. The CDR3 DNA reads TGTGCCAGTAGTCCCACCCAATTCGGGATAGGGACCCAGTACTTC.

This clonotype was picked up a small number of times. The chain couples TRBV13 to TRBJ2-3; maybe TRBD2 (7 bases). Trimming took off 8 bases at V and 5 bases at J, with 11 bases between the two ends. This CDR3 comprises 12 residues. Germline V gene sequence: CDR1 PRHDT, CDR2 FYEKMQ (reference sequence). In nucleotides, the CDR3 is TGTGCCAGCGCGGGGGCCGGAGATACGCAGTATTTT. Protein: CASAGAGDTQYF.

V gene TRBV6-2 or TRBV6-3 combines with J gene TRBJ1-1; TRBD1 is a possible D gene (5 bases). The CDR3 loop spans 12 amino acids. The V gene's germline CDR1 is MNHEY and CDR2 SVGEGT. V was shortened by 2 bases and J by 8 bases, with 9 bases between the two germline ends. The CDR3 loop reads CASSYPRTEAFF. CDR3 nucleotide sequence: TGTGCCAGCAGTTACCCCCGGACAGAAGCTTTCTTT.

This clonotype appeared many times. V and J are TRBV21-1 and TRBJ2-5. TRBV21-1 is reported as a pseudogene. The CDR3 loop spans 15 amino acids. The CDR3 DNA is TGTGCCAGCAGCAAATTTCACTGCCTCCAAGAGACCCAGTACTTC. Protein product: CASSKFHCLQETQYF.

The table lists this clonotype with a few counts. The CDR3 spells CASSLASGAWVETQYF. In nucleotides, the CDR3 is TGTGCCAGCAGCTTAGCATCTGGGGCCTGGGTAGAGACCCAGTACTTC. The rearrangement links TRBV7-9 to TRBJ2-5, with D perhaps TRBD1 (5 bases). The germline V gene encodes CDR1 SEHNR and CDR2 FQNEAQ (reference sequence). With 0 bases removed from V and 4 bases from J, the gap between germline ends came to 15 bases. This CDR3 contains 16 residues.

The chain joins TRBV3-1 to TRBJ2-7; 13 positions agree with TRBD2. The CDR3 length is 13 residues. After removal of 4 bases from V and 7 bases from J, the junction contained 1 base not matched to a gene. Germline assignment: CDR1 LGHDT and CDR2 YNNKEL (reference sequence). CDR3 in DNA: TGTGCCAGCAGCCGACTAGCGGGGGGAGAGCAGTACTTC. It codes for CASSRLAGGEQYF.

This clonotype was detected a few times. This chain uses TRBV5-1 with TRBJ2-5; TRBD1 might be the D (6 bases). Between the trimmed V and J ends, which lost 6 bases and 1 base, there was a span of 10 bases. The CDR3 has 13 residues. Per the germline V gene, CDR1 is SGHRS and CDR2 is YFSETQ. CDR3 sequence (DNA): TGCGCCAGCACACAACAGGGCCAAGAGACCCAGTACTTC. It encodes CASTQQGQETQYF.

The V call is TRBV5-1, the J call TRBJ2-4, with D unresolved. Germline V gene lookup returns CDR1 SGHRS and CDR2 YFSETQ. There are 11 residues in the CDR3. With 4 bases removed from V and 9 bases from J, the gap between germline ends came to 8 bases. The DNA of the CDR3 is TGCGCCAGCAGCGTGGAAGCCATTCAGTACTTC. Its protein is CASSVEAIQYF.

There are a few counts of this clonotype. The chain has TRBV6-5 and TRBJ2-7, with 7 nucleotides matching TRBD1. CDR1 and CDR2 (germline): MNHEY, SVGAGI. V shed 2 bases, J shed 0 bases, and the junction held 1 base outside the gene matches. The CDR3 consists of 14 residues. CDR3 region: CASSYGQDSYEQYV. For the CDR3, the DNA is TGTGCCAGCAGTTACGGACAGGACTCCTACGAGCAGTACGTC.

This clonotype was seen repeatedly, ten times or more. The V gene is TRBV5-1, the J gene TRBJ1-4; 10 bases fit TRBD1. Trimming removed 4 bases from V and 6 bases from J; junction bases left unmatched: 6. The germline V gene has CDR1 SGHRS and CDR2 YFSETQ. The CDR3 has 15 residues. DNA of the CDR3: TGCGCCAGCAGCCCCCTGGGGACAGGGGATGAAAAACTGTTTTTT. The encoded protein is CASSPLGTGDEKLFF.

The CDR3, as DNA: TGCGCCAGCAGCTTGGAGCCGGGGCGGGCTTTCTTT. This translates into CASSLEPGRAFF. The gene calls are TRBV5-1 and TRBJ1-1; the D gene is possibly TRBD1 (5 bases). CDR3 length: 12 amino acids. The V and J ends lost 0 bases and 11 bases respectively, with 11 bases between them. From germline, CDR1 is SGHRS and CDR2 YFSETQ.

The chain combines TRBV6-6 with TRBJ1-5; a possible D gene is TRBD1 (5 bases). Germline CDR1 is MNHNY and CDR2 is SVGAGI (reference sequence). V lost 7 bases, J lost 3 bases, and 10 bases lay in between. The CDR3 extends over 13 amino acids. The CDR3 nucleotides read TGTGCCAGCACCGCAGGGTCCAATCAGCCCCAGCATTTT. This sequence encodes CASTAGSNQPQHF.

This clonotype was recorded a few times. The chain uses TRBV5-1 and TRBJ2-2, with D possibly being TRBD1 or TRBD2 (6 bases each). CDR3 size: 19 residues. Germline loops: CDR1 SGHRS, CDR2 YFSETQ. V lost 1 base and J 0 bases, leaving 19 bases between the germline ends. The CDR3 coding sequence is TGCGCCAGCAGCTTGCGGGGGACACTCTTTACCGCGAACACCGGGGAGCTGTTTTTT. It specifies CASSLRGTLFTANTGELFF.

In its sample, this clonotype was seen a few times. This sequence joins TRBV5-1 and TRBJ2-5; 7 bases align to TRBD2. The ends lost 0 bases at V and 7 bases at J; junction bases unmatched: 3. The CDR3 sequence is 13 residues long. Germline-derived CDR1 and CDR2 are SGHRS and YFSETQ. The CDR3 DNA sequence: TGCGCCAGCAGCTTGGATAGGGAGGGGACCCAGTACTTC. Translation gives CASSLDREGTQYF.

In this sample, this clonotype turned up many times. The V gene is TRBV12-3 or TRBV12-4, the J gene TRBJ2-7, with a weak D call TRBD1 (6 bases). V dropped 8 bases and J dropped 7 bases, with 21 bases sitting between them. CDR3 size: 14 residues. The CDR3 DNA follows: TGTGCCAGCCGTGCATCAGGGACATGGCAAGAGCAGTACTTC. Its protein is CASRASGTWQEQYF.

This rearrangement joins TRBV12-3 or TRBV12-4 to TRBJ2-7; D is uncertain. This CDR3 contains 12 residues. Trimming pared 11 bases from V and 0 bases from J, leaving 11 bases between. CDR3 sequence (DNA): TGTGCCTCCGCCGGTAGCTCCTACGAGCAGTACTTC. Amino acid sequence: CASAGSSYEQYF.